The rows below give T cell receptor beta chains drawn from one sample of a study of shared clonotypes between healthy human individuals. TCRdb keeps only in-frame clones here, not all; method: immunoSEQ multiplex PCR. The sample consists of about 2.4 million clones, under 95% of them appearing once. The sequenced sample was naive CD4+ T cells from PBMCs. The receptors derive from a young man in good health. Some clones in this sample may be carry-over from other donors' samples. Both conserved end residues are part of each CDR3. Fields, in order: CDR3 protein, CDR3 DNA, V gene, J gene, D gene, clone size. The D gene is left open where the match is weak. Clone size is shown for a subset of rows, as once, few, many or a class of expanded clone.

CDR3: CASSLDVGRVAFGYTF; DNA: TGCGCCAGCAGCTTGGACGTGGGCAGGGTGGCTTTTGGCTACACCTTC; V: TRBV5-1; J: TRBJ1-2; D: -; size: -
CDR3: CAISARHQETQYF; DNA: TGTGCCATCAGTGCGCGTCACCAAGAGACCCAGTACTTC; V: TRBV10-3; J: TRBJ2-5; D: -; size: -
CDR3: CASRLTGSLANTEAFF; DNA: TGTGCCAGCAGGTTAACAGGGTCTTTGGCGAACACTGAAGCTTTCTTT; V: TRBV7-3; J: TRBJ1-1; D: -; size: -
CDR3: CASSRGRNTEAFF; DNA: TGTGCCAGCAGCCGAGGGAGGAACACTGAAGCTTTCTTT; V: TRBV7-2; J: TRBJ1-1; D: -; size: -
CDR3: CASSGVDTEAFF; DNA: TGTGCCAGCAGTGGCGTGGACACTGAAGCTTTCTTT; V: TRBV6-6; J: TRBJ1-1; D: -; size: -
CDR3: CASSYPRDIWISYEQYF; DNA: TGTGCCAGCAGTTATCCCCGGGACATCTGGATCTCCTACGAGCAGTACTTC; V: TRBV28; J: TRBJ2-7; D: -; size: once
CDR3: CATRDRALYTSGNTIYF; DNA: TGTGCCACCCGGGACAGGGCCCTTTACACCTCTGGAAACACCATATATTTT; V: TRBV19; J: TRBJ1-3; D: TRBD1; size: once
CDR3: CSVSDLPTGINYGYTF; DNA: TGCAGCGTCTCCGATCTCCCGACAGGGATTAACTATGGCTACACCTTC; V: TRBV29-1; J: TRBJ1-2; D: TRBD1; size: -
CDR3: CASSLSGTGNTIYF; DNA: TGTGCCAGCAGTTTATCGGGGACTGGAAACACCATATATTTT; V: TRBV27; J: TRBJ1-3; D: -; size: once
CDR3: CASSGERTEAFF; DNA: TGCGCCAGCAGCGGGGAGCGCACTGAAGCTTTCTTT; V: TRBV5-1; J: TRBJ1-1; D: -; size: -
CDR3: CSVVSSTDTQYF; DNA: TGCAGCGTTGTGAGTAGCACAGATACGCAGTATTTT; V: TRBV29-1; J: TRBJ2-3; D: -; size: -
CDR3: CASQLNRETGEQYF; DNA: TGCGCCAGCCAGCTCAACAGGGAGACGGGGGAGCAGTACTTC; V: TRBV5-1; J: TRBJ2-7; D: -; size: -
CDR3: CASSSFRRQGSDEQYF; DNA: TGTGCCAGCAGTTCCTTCCGGAGGCAGGGAAGCGACGAGCAGTACTTC; V: TRBV6-5; J: TRBJ2-7; D: -; size: -
CDR3: CASSFDRVTTNEKLFF; DNA: TGTGCCAGCAGCTTCGACAGGGTGACTACTAATGAAAAACTGTTTTTT; V: TRBV7-2; J: TRBJ1-4; D: TRBD1; size: -
CDR3: CASSVGGTSNYEQYF; DNA: TGTGCCAGCAGCGTAGGGGGGACTAGTAACTACGAGCAGTACTTC; V: TRBV9; J: TRBJ2-7; D: TRBD2; size: -
CDR3: CASSAEGFYGYTF; DNA: TGTGCCAGCAGTGCAGAGGGGTTCTATGGCTACACCTTC; V: TRBV6-1; J: TRBJ1-2; D: -; size: once
CDR3: CASSLGNGGETQYF; DNA: TGCGCCAGCAGCTTGGGGAATGGTGGGGAGACCCAGTACTTC; V: TRBV5-1; J: TRBJ2-5; D: -; size: -
CDR3: CASSPTGTGRWAEAFF; DNA: TGTGCCAGCAGCCCGACCGGGACAGGCCGGTGGGCTGAAGCTTTCTTT; V: TRBV9; J: TRBJ1-1; D: TRBD1; size: few
CDR3: CASSLISGLDPAGDTGELFF; DNA: TGTGCCAGCAGCTTAATTTCCGGACTTGACCCAGCTGGCGATACCGGGGAGCTGTTTTTT; V: TRBV7-3; J: TRBJ2-2; D: -; size: -
CDR3: CATKRADRYQETQYF; DNA: TGCGCCACCAAAAGGGCAGACCGCTACCAAGAGACCCAGTACTTC; V: TRBV5-1; J: TRBJ2-5; D: -; size: -
CDR3: CASSPGTSGSTDTQYF; DNA: TGTGCCAGCAGCCCAGGGACTAGCGGCAGCACAGATACGCAGTATTTT; V: TRBV5-4; J: TRBJ2-3; D: TRBD2; size: once
CDR3: CAISESAEGEQFF; DNA: TGTGCCATCAGTGAGTCGGCTGAGGGTGAGCAGTTCTTC; V: TRBV10-3; J: TRBJ2-1; D: -; size: -
CDR3: CASSEARATIIYNEQFF; DNA: TGTGCCAGCAGTGAAGCACGGGCGACCATAATCTACAATGAGCAGTTCTTC; V: TRBV6-1; J: TRBJ2-1; D: -; size: -
CDR3: CASGVRGEAFF; DNA: TGTGCCAGCGGGGTCCGTGGTGAAGCTTTCTTT; V: TRBV25-1; J: TRBJ1-1; D: -; size: once
CDR3: CASSPIMGEETQYF; DNA: TGTGCCAGCTCACCGATTATGGGAGAAGAGACCCAGTACTTC; V: TRBV18; J: TRBJ2-5; D: -; size: once
CDR3: CASSFAGPTSYEQYF; DNA: TGTGCCAGCAGTTTTGCGGGACCGACCTCCTACGAGCAGTACTTC; V: TRBV28; J: TRBJ2-7; D: -; size: -
CDR3: CASSTLAGSTDTQYF; DNA: TGTGCCAGCAGCACCCTAGCGGGGAGCACAGATACGCAGTATTTT; V: TRBV9; J: TRBJ2-3; D: TRBD2; size: -
CDR3: CASSFGDNYGYTF; DNA: TGTGCCAGCAGCTTTGGGGATAACTATGGCTACACCTTC; V: TRBV7-9; J: TRBJ1-2; D: -; size: few
CDR3: CATSRIPGQGGIEAFF; DNA: TGTGCCACCAGCAGAATTCCGGGACAGGGTGGGATTGAAGCTTTCTTT; V: TRBV15; J: TRBJ1-1; D: TRBD1; size: -
CDR3: CASSPPHGPQHF; DNA: TGTGCCAGCAGCCCCCCACATGGGCCCCAGCATTTT; V: TRBV7-2; J: TRBJ1-5; D: -; size: -
CDR3: CASSVQGRANQPQHF; DNA: TGTGCCAGCAGTGTCCAGGGGAGGGCAAATCAGCCCCAGCATTTT; V: TRBV6-4; J: TRBJ1-5; D: -; size: -
CDR3: CASSFQGAGTDTQYF; DNA: TGTGCCAGCAGTTTCCAGGGGGCTGGTACAGATACGCAGTATTTT; V: TRBV7-9; J: TRBJ2-3; D: TRBD1; size: -